This T cell receptor (beta chain) derives from a study of T cells in Graves' hyperthyroidism and ophthalmopathy. From RNA transcripts, TCR beta CDR3 regions were amplified. An initial round of RT-PCR targeting the TCR CDR3 relied on the HTBI primer set. TCRdb re-analysed the multiplex PCR reads in MiXCR, keeping a single row per CDR3 protein. This table has 750,000 to 950,000 distinct CDR3 sequences, about 38% appearing once. The CDR3 is 14 residues long. V was shortened by 1 base and J by 3 bases, with 10 bases between the two germline ends. Germline V gene data show CDR1 as LNHDA and CDR2 as SQIVND (reference sequence).

Sequencing was done on a sample of blood. V and J are TRBV19 and TRBJ2-7; tentative D call: TRBD1 (7 bases). This TCR came from a man younger than 30 with Graves' hyperthyroidism. In nucleotides, the CDR3 is TGTGCCAGTAGTATAGGCCAGGGGGGCTACGAGCAGTACTTC. Amino acids: CASSIGQGGYEQYF.